The 3 T cell receptor beta chains in this list originate from one sample, sequenced in a study of cytomegalovirus exposure and HLA in healthy donors. Vbeta (60) and Jbeta (13) primers were used in the PCR. Clones were read by immunoSEQ multiplex PCR, and TCRdb kept only the in-frame ones, dropping some. The sample lists around 61,000 clones; roughly 80% were seen once. The sequenced sample was PBMCs. The receptor set was obtained from a man between 35 and 55 years old in good health and CMV-seronegative.

This clone was seen more than once but under ten times. V and J are TRBV2 and TRBJ1-5; D gene unclear. From germline, CDR1 is SNHLY and CDR2 FYNNEI. Trimming pared 3 bases from V and 5 bases from J, leaving 14 bases between. This CDR3 comprises 15 residues. The chain's CDR3 is CASSDITGGDQPQHF. CDR3 in DNA: TGTGCCAGCAGTGATATAACCGGCGGAGATCAGCCCCAGCATTTT.

The chain has TRBV19 and TRBJ1-4; D is undetermined. V lost 5 bases and J 10 bases, leaving 26 bases between the germline ends. CDR1 and CDR2 from the germline V gene are LNHDA and SQIVND (reference sequence). This CDR3 contains 17 residues. CDR3 sequence (DNA): TGTGCCAGTAGTCTTAAGGTCGTCTCCGGGGTGATTCGAAAACTGTTTTTT. Translating gives CASSLKVVSGVIRKLFF.

V and J are TRBV2 and TRBJ1-1; 12 bases align to TRBD1. CDR1 is SNHLY and CDR2 is FYNNEI in the germline V gene. With 1 base clipped from V and 5 bases from J, the junction kept 8 bases outside the gene matches. This CDR3 comprises 17 residues. CDR3 loop: CASSEVGTGGAGTEAFF. The CDR3 DNA follows: TGTGCCAGCAGTGAAGTGGGGACAGGGGGCGCGGGGACTGAAGCTTTCTTT. The whole variable domain, filled in from reference TRBV2 and TRBJ1-1, reads EPEVTQTPSHQVTQMGQEVILRCVPISNHLYFYWYRQILGQKVEFLVSFYNNEISEKSEIFDDQFSVERPDGSNFTLKIRSTKLEDSAMYFCASSEVGTGGAGTEAFFGQGTRLTVV.